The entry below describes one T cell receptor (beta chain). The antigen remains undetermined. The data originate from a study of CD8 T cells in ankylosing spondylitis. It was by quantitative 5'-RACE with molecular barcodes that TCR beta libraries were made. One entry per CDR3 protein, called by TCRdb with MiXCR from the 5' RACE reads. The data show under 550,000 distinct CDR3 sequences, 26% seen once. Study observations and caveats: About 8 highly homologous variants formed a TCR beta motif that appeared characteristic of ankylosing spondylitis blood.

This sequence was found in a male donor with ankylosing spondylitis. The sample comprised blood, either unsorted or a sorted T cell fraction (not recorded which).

CDR3 sequence reads: CSALRRVIRDEQFF. The CDR3 nucleotides are TGCAGTGCCTTAAGGAGGGTGATCCGGGATGAGCAGTTCTTC. The gene calls are TRBV20-1 and TRBJ2-1, with D possibly matching TRBD2 (6 bases). From germline, CDR1 is DFQATT and CDR2 SNEGSKA (reference sequence). The CDR3 is 14 residues long. V was cut by 6 bases and J by 8 bases, with 20 bases left in between.